Each of the 32 T cell receptor beta chains below was sequenced from the same sample in a study of blood T cell repertoires in COVID-19. Clones were read by immunoSEQ multiplex PCR, and TCRdb kept only the in-frame ones, dropping some. Here the sample spans some 67,000 clones, 87% being singletons. Sequenced sample: peripheral blood. Receptor source: a man aged 45 to 65 with active COVID-19.

This chain joins TRBV28 and TRBJ1-1; D call uncertain. The V gene lost 5 bases and the J gene lost 1 base, with 11 bases spanning the gap. The CDR3 contains 14 residues. Germline V lookup: CDR1 MDHEN, CDR2 SYDVKM. The CDR3 sequence is CASSLIQPNTEAFF. CDR3 nucleotide sequence: TGTGCCAGCAGTCTAATACAGCCGAACACTGAAGCTTTCTTT.

J is TRBJ1-1 and V is TRBV5-1; TRBD1 is a possible D gene (5 bases). The CDR3 runs to 14 residues. V lost 4 bases and J lost 0, with 10 bases in between. From germline, CDR1 is SGHRS and CDR2 YFSETQ. Here the CDR3 reads CASSATTVNTEAFF. DNA of the CDR3: TGCGCCAGCAGCGCAACGACAGTGAACACTGAAGCTTTCTTT. Variable domain in full (rest from reference TRBV5-1 and TRBJ1-1): KAGVTQTPRYLIKTRGQQVTLSCSPISGHRSVSWYQQTPGQGLQFLFEYFSETQRNKGNFPGRFSGRQFSNSRSEMNVSTLELGDSALYLCASSATTVNTEAFFGQGTRLTVV.

The chain couples TRBV5-1 to TRBJ2-3, with no clear D. Trimming cost V 4 bases and J 5 bases, with 8 bases left between them. The CDR3 contains 12 residues. The V gene's germline CDR1 is SGHRS and CDR2 YFSETQ. The CDR3 bases are TGCGCCAGCAGCCGATACGGAGATACGCAGTATTTT. It codes for CASSRYGDTQYF.

This clone appeared a few times. The genes are TRBV19 and TRBJ2-6; TRBD1 might be the D (6 bases). CDR3 size: 15 residues. V was clipped by 6 bases and J by 1 base, with 10 bases between them. The V gene's germline CDR1 is LNHDA and CDR2 SQIVND (reference sequence). The CDR3 region is CASSITGSGANVLTF. As DNA, the CDR3 is TGTGCCAGTAGCATTACAGGGTCTGGGGCCAACGTCCTGACTTTC.

CDR3 region: CASSLDRVGYTF. The DNA for the CDR3 is TGCGCCAGCAGCCTCGACAGGGTGGGGTACACCTTC. V and J are TRBV4-3 and TRBJ1-2; 7 bases are a match to TRBD1. Trimming took 4 bases from V and 11 from J; bases not matched to a gene: 7. The CDR3 length is 12 residues. Germline CDR1 and CDR2: LGHNA and YSLEER.

The rearrangement links TRBV23-1 to TRBJ2-1; 16 positions agree with TRBD2. TRBV23-1 is an ORF, with its function uncertain. CDR3 length equals 22 residues. With V trimmed by 0 bases and J by 8 bases, 19 bases remained unmatched. The CDR3 DNA is TGCGCCAGCAGTCAATCCGTATTCACGGCGGGACTAGCGGGAGGGCCTCCGTATGAGCAGTTCTTC. It is translated as CASSQSVFTAGLAGGPPYEQFF.

This clone was observed a few times. This rearrangement joins TRBV28 to TRBJ1-1; no definite D call. V was trimmed by 2 bases and J by 5 bases, leaving 9 bases between them. In germline, CDR1 is MDHEN, CDR2 SYDVKM. This CDR3 has 13 residues. The CDR3 DNA is TGTGCCAGCAGTTTAGGCCGGGGTACTGAAGCTTTCTTT. It specifies CASSLGRGTEAFF.

This rearrangement joins TRBV24-1 to TRBJ2-1; 12 bases line up with TRBD2. V lost 4 bases and J lost 8; bases outside the gene matches: 11. The CDR3 contains 17 residues. Germline-derived CDR1 and CDR2 are KGHDR and SFDVKD. CDR3 residues: CATSDQTLAGGFHEQFF. Written as DNA, the CDR3 is TGTGCCACCAGTGACCAAACCCTAGCGGGAGGGTTCCATGAGCAGTTCTTC.

The rearrangement joins TRBV6-2 or TRBV6-3 to TRBJ1-2; D remains ambiguous. Germline CDR1 is MNHEY and CDR2 is SVGEGT. The CDR3 covers 15 residues. Trimming removed 2 bases at V and 0 bases at J, with 10 bases between. The CDR3 nucleotides are TGTGCCAGCAGTTACCTAAGAGACACTAACTATGGCTACACCTTC. It encodes CASSYLRDTNYGYTF.

V and J are TRBV10-3 and TRBJ2-7, with 7 bases aligning to TRBD1. Germline values: CDR1 ENHRY, CDR2 SYGVKD. The ends lost 1 base at V and 9 bases at J; junction bases unmatched: 6. This CDR3 has 13 residues. The chain's CDR3 is CAISELGQSGQYF. The DNA for the CDR3 is TGTGCCATCAGTGAGTTGGGACAGTCTGGGCAGTACTTC.

In nucleotides, the CDR3 is TGCGCCAGCAGTGTGCAAAGGACAGGGAGCTCCTACAATGAGCAGTTCTTC. It translates to CASSVQRTGSSYNEQFF. The chain uses TRBV10-2 and TRBJ2-1; 8 bases align to TRBD1. Germline CDR1 is WSHSY and CDR2 is SAAADI. CDR3 size: 17 residues. Trimming cost V 4 bases and J 0 bases; bases outside gene matches: 8.

J is TRBJ1-2 and V is TRBV19; D remains unclear. This CDR3 is 12 amino acids long. Per germline, CDR1 LNHDA and CDR2 SQIVND (reference sequence). Trimming stripped 6 bases from V and 2 bases from J, with 7 bases between. CDR3 coding DNA: TGTGCCAGTAGCCCAGTGAACTATGGCTACACCTTC. Amino acid sequence: CASSPVNYGYTF.

The chain is built from TRBV9 and TRBJ2-3, with a possible D match to TRBD1 (6 bases). The CDR3 runs 17 residues. Germline V CDR1 and CDR2: SGDLS, YYNGEE. V lost 3 bases and J 2 bases, leaving 19 bases between the germline ends. For the CDR3, the DNA is TGTGCCAGCAGCGCAGGGGTCGGGGCGGCACTCACAGATACGCAGTATTTT. Translation: CASSAGVGAALTDTQYF.

The chain links TRBV6-2 or TRBV6-3 to TRBJ2-1; 8 nucleotides line up with TRBD2. CDR1 and CDR2 (germline): MNHEY, SVGEGT. This CDR3 is 18 amino acids long. Trimming removed 2 bases from V and 0 bases from J; junction bases left unmatched: 9. The CDR3 nucleotides read TGTGCCAGCAGTTACAGGGTTAGCGGGACAAGCTCCTACAATGAGCAGTTCTTC. It codes for CASSYRVSGTSSYNEQFF.

The rearrangement links TRBV4-3 to TRBJ2-7; TRBD2 matches at 11 bases. With V trimmed by 0 bases and J by 3 bases, 4 bases remained unmatched. The germline CDR1 and CDR2 sequences are LGHNA and YSLEER. This CDR3 region has 16 residues. The CDR3 loop is CASSQDRTSGFYEQYF. In DNA form, the CDR3 reads TGCGCCAGCAGCCAAGATCGGACTAGCGGGTTCTACGAGCAGTACTTC.

This chain joins TRBV5-5 and TRBJ2-5, with D possibly matching TRBD2 (5 bases). There are 12 residues in the CDR3. Per germline, CDR1 SGHKS and CDR2 YYEKEE (reference sequence). The V end was cut by 2 bases, the J end by 7 bases, with 9 bases between. The DNA of the CDR3 is TGTGCCAGCAGCTTACGGGAAGGGACCCAGTACTTC. Translating it yields CASSLREGTQYF. The full variable domain, in which reference TRBV5-5 and TRBJ2-5 provide the parts outside the CDR3, is DAGVTQSPTHLIKTRGQQVTLRCSPISGHKSVSWYQQVLGQGPQFIFQYYEKEERGRGNFPDRFSARQFPNYSSELNVNALLLGDSALYLCASSLREGTQYFGPGTRLLVL.

The rearrangement joins TRBV27 to TRBJ2-2; 8 nucleotides match TRBD1. The V gene's germline CDR1 is MNHEY and CDR2 SMNVEV (reference sequence). The CDR3 covers 16 residues. V shed 7 bases and J 5 bases; nucleotides not matched to a gene: 12. In nucleotides, the CDR3 is TGTGCCAGCACCCAAGAGAGGCAGGGGGCGACCGGGGAGCTGTTTTTT. Translated: CASTQERQGATGELFF.

The V and J genes are TRBV29-1 and TRBJ1-2, with 10 bases aligning to TRBD1. Germline V lookup: CDR1 SQVTM, CDR2 ANQGSEA. J was trimmed by 8 bases and V by 4 bases; bases with no gene match: 7. The CDR3 covers 13 residues. The CDR3 DNA reads as TGCAGCGTTGGGGGACAGGGGTTTGGCGGCTACACCTTC. It yields the protein CSVGGQGFGGYTF.

The count of this clone is one. The chain combines TRBV19 with TRBJ2-2; possibly TRBD1 for D (6 bases). This CDR3 has 16 amino acids. Germline V gene sequence: CDR1 LNHDA, CDR2 SQIVND (reference sequence). V was shortened by 4 bases and J by 0 bases, with 12 bases between the two germline ends. CDR3 in amino acids: CASSTQGSANTGELFF. For the CDR3, the DNA is TGTGCCAGTAGTACTCAGGGGTCTGCGAACACCGGGGAGCTGTTTTTT.

This chain uses TRBV10-3 with TRBJ2-3, with 15 bases that match TRBD2. Trimming took 6 bases from V and 5 from J; bases not matched to a gene: 3. Germline CDR1 is ENHRY and CDR2 is SYGVKD. The CDR3 has 15 amino acids. CDR3 protein: CAISPGLAGGDTQYF. The CDR3 DNA is TGTGCCATCAGCCCGGGACTAGCGGGAGGAGATACGCAGTATTTT.

V usage is TRBV6-6 and J usage is TRBJ2-7; tentative D call: TRBD2 (6 bases). Trimming took 5 bases from V and 6 from J, leaving 11 bases between them. Looked up from germline, CDR1 is MNHNY and CDR2 is SVGAGI (reference sequence). The CDR3 consists of 12 residues. The CDR3 spells CASSRLVGEQYF. Here the CDR3 DNA reads TGTGCCAGCAGTCGACTAGTCGGCGAGCAGTACTTC.

The rearrangement links TRBV6-5 to TRBJ1-5; D not resolved. This CDR3 contains 14 residues. The germline CDR1 and CDR2 sequences are MNHEY and SVGAGI. Trimming took off 5 bases at V and 4 bases at J, with 12 bases between the two ends. The CDR3, as DNA: TGTGCCAGCAGTACTGACATATCGAATCAGCCCCAGCATTTT. It specifies CASSTDISNQPQHF.

The genes are TRBV2 and TRBJ2-2, with D hard to call. With 7 bases removed from V and 7 bases from J, the gap between germline ends came to 10 bases. The germline V gene has CDR1 SNHLY and CDR2 FYNNEI. This CDR3 contains 12 residues. CDR3 amino acids: CASNNGFGELFF. CDR3 nucleotides: TGTGCCAGCAACAACGGGTTCGGGGAGCTGTTTTTT. The complete variable domain, with remaining parts taken from reference TRBV2 and TRBJ2-2, reads EPEVTQTPSHQVTQMGQEVILRCVPISNHLYFYWYRQILGQKVEFLVSFYNNEISEKSEIFDDQFSVERPDGSNFTLKIRSTKLEDSAMYFCASNNGFGELFFGEGSRLTVL.

The J gene is TRBJ2-2, the V gene TRBV28, with 7 bases matching TRBD2. Trimming cost V 1 base and J 3 bases; bases outside gene matches: 8. CDR1 MDHEN and CDR2 SYDVKM come from the germline V gene. CDR3 length: 17 amino acids. In DNA, the CDR3 is TGTGCCAGCAGTTTATCGGGCGGGAGAGGGCACACCGGGGAGCTGTTTTTT. Amino acid sequence: CASSLSGGRGHTGELFF.

Regarding this clone: At one end the junction does not follow the germline gene, possibly because of a read error. Different DNA sequences within this sample yield the same CDR3. The rearrangement joins TRBV9 to TRBJ2-7; TRBD2 agrees at 7 bases. CDR1 is SGDLS and CDR2 is YYNGEE in the germline V gene. CDR3 length: 14 amino acids. CDR3 nucleotide sequence: TGTGCCAGCAGCGCTGGCGGGAGAGTCCACGAGCAGTATTTC. Translation gives CASSAGGRVHEQYF.

The sample holds one count of this clone. The chain couples TRBV5-4 to TRBJ2-7; TRBD1 matches 10 bases. Germline V gene lookup returns CDR1 SGHNT and CDR2 YYREEE (reference sequence). The CDR3 length is 16 residues. The trim removed 0 bases at V and 6 bases at J, leaving 9 bases unmatched. CDR3 in amino acids: CASSLEVGQGSAEQYF. For the CDR3, the DNA is TGTGCCAGCAGCTTGGAAGTGGGACAGGGGTCTGCCGAGCAGTACTTC.

This clone was counted only a few times. This chain links TRBV6-5 with TRBJ1-4; 8 nucleotides align to TRBD1. This CDR3 is 14 amino acids long. CDR1 and CDR2 (germline): MNHEY, SVGAGI. Unmatched junction bases numbered 7, after V lost 5 bases and J lost 8 bases. This CDR3 is CASSRRQGREKLFF. Here the CDR3 DNA reads TGTGCCAGCAGTCGTAGACAGGGGAGGGAAAAACTGTTTTTT.

For this clone: The junction shows a germline mismatch at one end, possibly a read error. The chain is built from TRBV14 and TRBJ2-7; maybe TRBD2 (5 bases). CDR1 is SGHDN, CDR2 FVKESK, per germline. This CDR3 has 11 amino acids. The CDR3 region has the DNA TGTGCCAGTAGCCGAGGGTACGAGCAGTACTTC. Protein sequence: CASSRGYEQYF.

The J gene is TRBJ2-5, the V gene TRBV10-3; 11 bases are shared with TRBD2. The CDR3 runs 16 residues. Germline lookup yields CDR1 ENHRY and CDR2 SYGVKD. V lost 4 bases and J lost 4; bases outside the gene matches: 8. The CDR3 DNA is TGTGCCATCAGTGTTGGTAGCGGGAGGGCCGGAGAGACCCAGTACTTC. Translated: CAISVGSGRAGETQYF.

The chain combines TRBV29-1 with TRBJ2-1, with 7 bases that match TRBD1. In germline, CDR1 is SQVTM, CDR2 ANQGSEA. This CDR3 region has 13 residues. V trimming: 6 bases; J trimming: 7 bases; junction bases outside the gene matches: 9. CDR3 sequence reads: CSVDRTGSNEQFF. CDR3 nucleotides: TGCAGCGTCGACCGGACAGGTTCGAATGAGCAGTTCTTC.

The chain joins TRBV3-1 (or the pseudogene TRBV3-2) to TRBJ1-1; D is perhaps TRBD1 (5 bases). The germline gives CDR1 LGHDT, CDR2 YNNKEL (reference sequence). The CDR3 extends over 15 amino acids. V was clipped by 1 base and J by 1 base, with 10 bases between them. CDR3 sequence reads: CASSQGQGGNTEAFF. The DNA for the CDR3 is TGTGCCAGCAGCCAAGGTCAGGGAGGGAACACTGAAGCTTTCTTT.

Here the CDR3 reads CASSATPGGNTEAFF. The CDR3 nucleotides read TGTGCCAGCAGCGCCACCCCAGGGGGGAACACTGAAGCTTTCTTT. V and J are TRBV9 and TRBJ1-1; 7 positions agree with TRBD1. This CDR3 comprises 15 residues. CDR1 is SGDLS and CDR2 is YYNGEE in the germline V gene. J lost 1 base, V lost 3 bases, and 6 bases had no gene match.